The entry that follows covers one T cell receptor (beta chain) sequence. There are many counts of this clone. Its cognate antigen has yet to be identified. Nothing much larger sits one base from this clone, and base qualities are not available. This record belongs to a study of CD8+ T cells in alopecia areata (dated by TCRdb to 2016 to 2019). At the level of the whole study: In both human patients and the C3H/HeJ mouse model, the study applied high-throughput TCRbeta sequencing to look at T cell clonal expansion in alopecia areata. In humans, TCRbeta sequencing was performed on scalp tissue and on sorted CD4+ and CD8+ peripheral blood T cells from healthy controls and from patients with patchy or totalis/universalis alopecia areata. Scalp clonality was compared across normal scalp (n=4), patchy alopecia areata scalp (n=8), and alopecia totalis/universalis scalp (n=8). RNA was extracted with the PAXgene miRNA kit for fixed scalp, the miRNeasy kit for PBMCs, and the RNeasy kit for mouse skin. TCRbeta CDR3 regions were amplified by immunoSEQ multiplex PCR using 35 Vbeta forward and 13 Jbeta reverse primers.

Library prep was done by the immunoSEQ multiplex PCR assay. To provide template for TCR sequencing, every sample had RNA extracted and reverse transcribed into cDNA. First-strand cDNA was synthesized with SuperScript III using a 2:1 mix of oligo-dT and random hexamers. A synthetic immune receptor repertoire was used to gauge amplification bias, and whatever bias remained was removed computationally. The authors processed their data as follows. After raw reads were preprocessed to remove errors, the CDR3 was defined following IMGT conventions as running from the conserved cysteine to phenylalanine. Clonality was computed by normalizing Shannon entropy by log2 of the number of productive unique TCRs and subtracting the result from 1. Whether each scalp clone was CD4 or CD8 was inferred by checking scalp TCRbeta sequences against the CD4 and CD8 repertoires from sorted blood. TCRdb holds this immuneACCESS table with in-frame rearrangements only. Some clones are missing; in checked studies, unresolved V genes explain under half, and the rest has no known cause. That table furnishes V, J and clone size, whereas the DNA furnished D and trimming. Across this sample there are approximately 150,000 clones, with more than 55% seen only once. Of the sample, around 34% falls within the top ten clones.

Study-wide conclusions, independent of this receptor: Compared with normal scalp, lesional scalp had higher clonality and more expanded CD8+ clones, particularly in alopecia totalis/universalis, a pattern that suggests antigenic drive. Unlike mouse skin, which is dominated by gammadelta T cells, normal human skin has resident alphabeta T cells that are also sequenced, and this complicates analysis of the scalp TCR repertoire. TCR sequences shared between patients were less clear than in mice, possibly partly because of HLA diversity in the patient population.

After PBMCs were isolated by density centrifugation and stained for CD3, CD4 and CD8, a FACSAria was used to sort CD4+ and CD8+ T cells. Unaffected controls provided scalp biopsies and blood samples. The germline V gene supplies CDR1 SGHVS and CDR2 FQNEAQ. The CDR3 measures 16 amino acids from cysteine to phenylalanine. The DNA shown is the 48-base CDR3, in frame from base 1. Compared with germline, V lacks 5 bases and J lacks 4 bases; bases without a gene match: 9. The clonotype originates from a human donor in good health. Rearrangement joined TRBV7-8 to TRBJ2-3; 10 bases in the junction line up with TRBD1. Specimen: CD8+ T cells sorted from blood. The base sequence is TGTGCCAGCAGCCTGACCGGGACAGGGGTCCCAGATACGCAGTATTTT. Its protein reads: CASSLTGTGVPDTQYF. Beyond the CDR3, the reference TRBV7-8 and TRBJ2-3 genes provide the residues; the full variable domain reads: GAGVSQSPRYKVAKRGQDVALRCDPISGHVSLFWYQQALGQGPEFLTYFQNEAQLDKSGLPSDRFFAERPEGSVSTLKIQRTQQEDSAVYLCASSLTGTGVPDTQYFGPGTRLTVL.